The T cell receptor beta chain described here comes from a study of blood T cell repertoires in COVID-19. This clone was detected only once. Original methodology: Nucleated cell number was recorded as an estimate derived from reference gene primer amplification. The table came from immunoSEQ multiplex PCR; TCRdb's copy has only in-frame clones and leaves some out. Clone size and the V and J calls come from that table; the DNA yielded D and trimming. The sample carries around 240,000 clones, approximately 84% recorded once. V shed 2 bases, J shed 3 bases, and the junction held 3 bases outside the gene matches. The CDR3 covers 15 residues. The V gene's germline CDR1 is MDHEN and CDR2 SYDVKM.

The sequence derives from a woman aged 80 or over with acute or convalescent COVID-19. The chain uses TRBV28 and TRBJ1-4; 7 bases line up with TRBD1. Material for sequencing was peripheral blood. CDR3 protein: CASSLGTAANEKLFF. DNA for the CDR3: TGTGCCAGCAGTTTAGGGACAGCTGCTAATGAAAAACTGTTTTTT.